A single sample gave rise to the 25 T cell receptor beta chains below, sequenced in a study of response to subunit inactivated influenza vaccine. TCRdb redid the calling of the RT-PCR reads with MiXCR, one entry per CDR3 protein. This sample carries about 540,000 distinct CDR3 sequences, 11% to 15% of them seen once, and the ten largest clones take around 10%. This specimen consisted of PBMCs from blood, obtained less than 13 days after vaccination. These receptors originate from a man over 45 who received an inactivated influenza vaccine.

The sample holds many counts of this clonotype. The chain has TRBV28 and TRBJ2-2, with D perhaps matching TRBD1 (5 bases). Germline V CDR1 and CDR2: MDHEN, SYDVKM. The CDR3 is made up of 15 amino acids. V was trimmed by 7 bases and J by 1 base, leaving 13 bases between them. The CDR3 sequence: CASKLPGQNTGELFF. The CDR3 DNA reads as TGTGCCAGCAAACTACCCGGACAGAACACCGGGGAGCTGTTTTTT.

This clonotype occurred a few times. This chain connects TRBV6-2 or TRBV6-3 to TRBJ2-5; TRBD1 matches at 9 bases. CDR1 is MNHEY, CDR2 SVGEGT, per germline. J gave up 2 bases and V 8 bases, and 6 bases lay outside the gene matches. The CDR3 extends over 14 amino acids. The DNA for the CDR3 is TGTGCCAGCGGAAGGACAGGGGCGCAAGAGACCCAGTACTTC. Encoded protein: CASGRTGAQETQYF.

The chain carries TRBV29-1 and TRBJ2-3; D unclear. CDR3 length: 11 residues. CDR1 and CDR2 (germline): SQVTM, ANQGSEA. V lost 1 base, J lost 4 bases, and 3 bases lay in between. In DNA, the CDR3 is TGCAGCGTTGAAGGGGCAGATACGCAGTATTTT. As protein: CSVEGADTQYF.

This clonotype has more than one count but fewer than ten. The V call is TRBV11-2, the J call TRBJ2-7; the D gene is possibly TRBD1 (6 bases). The CDR3 extends over 15 amino acids. Per the germline V gene, CDR1 is SGHAT and CDR2 is FQNNGV. The germline V and J ends were trimmed by 0 bases and 7 bases, with 16 bases remaining between them. DNA for the CDR3: TGTGCCAGCAGCTTAGATCGAGACAGGCGGTGGGAGCAGTACTTC. Translation: CASSLDRDRRWEQYF.

This clonotype came up many times. The J gene is TRBJ2-1, the V gene TRBV15; 10 bases are shared with TRBD2. CDR1 is LNHNV and CDR2 is YYDKDF in the germline V gene (reference sequence). The CDR3 is 17 residues long. V was pared by 1 base and J by 10 bases, with 13 bases of the junction left unmatched. The DNA for the CDR3 is TGTGCCACCAGCAGAGGTTTCGCCGGGACTAGCGCGAGCGAGCAGTTCTTC. This codes for CATSRGFAGTSASEQFF.

The chain links TRBV6-2 or TRBV6-3 to TRBJ2-7; 10 nucleotides line up with TRBD1. The CDR3 totals 14 residues. Trimming removed 8 bases from V and 5 bases from J; junction bases left unmatched: 9. Germline-derived CDR1 and CDR2 are MNHEY and SVGEGT. CDR3 in amino acids: CASRVRDRGDEQYF. Here the CDR3 DNA reads TGTGCCAGCCGGGTCCGGGACAGGGGTGACGAGCAGTACTTC.

This clonotype was observed a few times. The chain combines TRBV20-1 with TRBJ2-1; D perhaps matches TRBD2 (5 bases). The germline CDR1 and CDR2 sequences are DFQATT and SNEGSKA (reference sequence). V was cut by 6 bases and J by 9 bases, with 21 bases left in between. The CDR3 is 14 amino acids. Here the CDR3 reads CSARPGWHSSEQFF. DNA of the CDR3: TGCAGTGCCCGCCCGGGATGGCATTCCAGTGAGCAGTTCTTC.

CDR3: CASSFSGRGELFF. In DNA form, the CDR3 reads TGTGCCAGCAGCTTTTCGGGGCGCGGGGAGCTGTTTTTT. The gene calls are TRBV11-2 and TRBJ2-2, with D possibly being TRBD1 or TRBD2 (5 bases each). Trimming stripped 3 bases from V and 7 bases from J, with 9 bases between. In germline, CDR1 is SGHAT, CDR2 FQNNGV. CDR3 length: 13 amino acids.

The chain uses TRBV5-1 and TRBJ2-1; TRBD2 matches 14 bases. In germline, CDR1 is SGHRS, CDR2 YFSETQ. CDR3 length: 21 amino acids. Trimming took 0 bases from V and 0 from J; bases not matched to a gene: 11. The CDR3 loop reads CASSLATGLAGVSRSYNEQFF. The CDR3 DNA is TGCGCCAGCAGCTTGGCCACGGGACTAGCGGGAGTTTCGCGCTCCTACAATGAGCAGTTCTTC.

Only a few counts were recorded for this clonotype. This chain joins TRBV7-8 and TRBJ2-1; TRBD2 agrees at 9 bases. V was pared by 4 bases and J by 15 bases, with 16 bases of the junction left unmatched. Per the germline V gene, CDR1 is SGHVS and CDR2 is FQNEAQ. The CDR3 contains 15 residues. The CDR3 loop reads CASSSRLAEGRRPFF. CDR3 sequence (DNA): TGTGCCAGCAGCTCAAGACTAGCGGAGGGACGGAGGCCGTTCTTC.

This rearrangement joins TRBV29-1 to TRBJ1-2; TRBD1 might be the D (6 bases). CDR3 length: 14 residues. Germline CDR1 SQVTM, CDR2 ANQGSEA. Trimming removed 2 bases at V and 1 base at J, with 11 bases between. CDR3 amino acids: CSVELTGFNYGYTF. The DNA for the CDR3 is TGCAGCGTTGAACTGACAGGCTTTAACTATGGCTACACCTTC.

This clonotype was found a few times. The J gene is TRBJ2-1, the V gene TRBV4-1, with 12 positions matching TRBD1. This CDR3 is 17 amino acids long. V was pared by 6 bases and J by 7 bases, with 13 bases of the junction left unmatched. The germline CDR1 and CDR2 sequences are MGHRA and YSYEKL. This CDR3 is CASSYPWGQGARNEQFF. Written as DNA, the CDR3 is TGCGCCAGCAGTTATCCGTGGGGACAGGGGGCAAGGAATGAGCAGTTCTTC.

The rearrangement joins TRBV5-6 to TRBJ1-6; D call uncertain. Germline values: CDR1 SGHDT, CDR2 YYEEEE. Trimming removed 2 bases from V and 10 bases from J, with 10 bases in between. The CDR3 runs 13 residues. The CDR3 protein is CASSLSYESPLHF. CDR3 in DNA: TGTGCCAGCAGCTTAAGTTATGAGTCACCCCTCCACTTT.

This chain's CDR3 is CASSSTATLGLTDTQYF. CDR3 sequence (DNA): TGCGCCAGCAGCAGTACGGCAACCCTGGGGCTCACAGATACGCAGTATTTT. The chain couples TRBV5-1 to TRBJ2-3; tentatively, D is TRBD1 (5 bases). The V end lost 4 bases, the J end lost 2 bases, and 20 bases lay between the germline ends. The germline V gene has CDR1 SGHRS and CDR2 YFSETQ. CDR3 size: 17 residues.

This clonotype was picked up a small number of times. The gene calls are TRBV4-2 and TRBJ2-5, with D possibly TRBD2 on 6 matching bases. V was clipped by 0 bases and J by 0 bases, with 11 bases between them. Germline-derived CDR1 and CDR2 are LGHNA and YNFKEQ. CDR3 size: 16 residues. The CDR3 here is CASSQERRAHQETQYF. The DNA for the CDR3 is TGTGCCAGCAGCCAAGAAAGGAGGGCGCACCAAGAGACCCAGTACTTC.

This clonotype was seen a handful of times. V and J are TRBV6-1 and TRBJ1-4; D is undetermined. Trimming removed 8 bases at V and 0 bases at J, with 10 bases between. Germline values: CDR1 MNHNS, CDR2 SASEGT. The CDR3 totals 14 residues. CDR3 protein: CASCRRSTNEKLFF. As DNA, the CDR3 is TGTGCCAGCTGTCGACGGTCAACTAATGAAAAACTGTTTTTT.

This clonotype showed up just a few times. The chain couples TRBV6-1 to TRBJ2-7; 7 bases line up with TRBD1. The germline gives CDR1 MNHNS, CDR2 SASEGT. V was pared by 5 bases and J by 3 bases, with 10 bases of the junction left unmatched. CDR3 size: 15 residues. In DNA form, the CDR3 reads TGTGCCAGCAGTCCAGCCGGGACAGAGTACTACGAGCAGTACTTC. Translated: CASSPAGTEYYEQYF.

The chain has TRBV5-1 and TRBJ2-3, with TRBD2 matching over 14 bases. This CDR3 has 19 residues. The V and J ends lost 4 bases and 2 bases, in that order; junction bases with no gene match: 12. CDR1 and CDR2 from the germline V gene are SGHRS and YFSETQ. The CDR3 loop reads CASSVRLAGGPSHTDTQYF. The CDR3 region has the DNA TGCGCCAGCAGCGTCAGACTAGCGGGGGGGCCAAGCCACACAGATACGCAGTATTTT.

V usage is TRBV20-1 and J usage is TRBJ2-3; 7 bases line up with TRBD2. V shed 6 bases and J 4 bases; nucleotides not matched to a gene: 10. The CDR3 has 14 residues. Germline values: CDR1 DFQATT, CDR2 SNEGSKA (reference sequence). The CDR3 DNA is TGCAGTGCGCCTCAAGCGGGAAGGGCAGATACGCAGTATTTT. Translation gives CSAPQAGRADTQYF.

In its sample, this clonotype was seen a few times. The chain couples TRBV25-1 to TRBJ1-1; D may be TRBD1 (5 bases). Germline CDR1 and CDR2: MGHDK and SYGVNS. The CDR3 sequence is 13 residues long. V lost 6 bases and J lost 7, with 15 bases in between. CDR3 DNA sequence: TGTGCCAGCAGATCCGGGACTGATTTTGAAGCTTTCTTT. Encoded protein: CASRSGTDFEAFF.

This clonotype was picked up a small number of times. The chain is built from TRBV6-1 and TRBJ1-1; weak D call: TRBD1 (6 bases). Germline loops: CDR1 MNHNS, CDR2 SASEGT. This CDR3 comprises 14 residues. With 5 bases removed from V and 4 bases from J, the gap between germline ends came to 14 bases. In DNA, the CDR3 is TGTGCCAGCAGTACCAGGGGATGGGGCACTGAAGCTTTCTTT. It yields the protein CASSTRGWGTEAFF.

This chain links TRBV7-2 with TRBJ2-3; the D is unclear. This CDR3 has 16 residues. V lost 5 bases to trimming and J lost 0 bases, with 15 bases between them. Germline CDR1 reads SGHTA; CDR2 reads FQGNSA. The CDR3 nucleotides are TGTGCCAGCAGCCTCGGAACCGGACCCAGCACAGATACGCAGTATTTT. This sequence encodes CASSLGTGPSTDTQYF.

In this sample, this clonotype turned up a few times. V gene TRBV7-9 combines with J gene TRBJ2-7; 7 bases fit TRBD2. CDR3 length: 14 residues. CDR1 and CDR2 (germline): SEHNR, FQNEAQ (reference sequence). V gave up 2 bases and J gave up 5 bases; unmatched junction bases: 6. CDR3 bases: TGTGCCAGCAGCTTAAGCGGGGTCGCGAACGAGCAGTACTTC. Translation: CASSLSGVANEQYF.

The rearrangement uses TRBV18 and TRBJ2-7; D call uncertain. Germline values: CDR1 KGHSH, CDR2 LQKENI. The CDR3 consists of 12 residues. Trimming cost V 3 bases and J 5 bases, with 8 bases left between them. CDR3: CASSPLANEQYF. The CDR3 DNA sequence: TGTGCCAGCTCACCCCTCGCCAACGAGCAGTACTTC.

A remark on this clonotype: This may stem from a read error, because a much larger clone lies one nucleotide away. The chain joins TRBV6-5 to TRBJ1-1; D is unresolved. The germline CDR1 and CDR2 sequences are MNHEY and SVGAGI. This CDR3 region has 15 residues. The CDR3 DNA reads as TGTGCCAGCAGTTACTCGGCAGCTTCGAACACTGAAGCTTTATTT. Protein: CASSYSAASNTEALF.